Shown below are 20 T cell receptor beta chains from a single sample sequenced in a study of T cell responses to AZD1222 COVID-19 vaccine. Measured with immunoSEQ multiplex PCR; TCRdb has only the in-frame clones, and not every one. Here the sample spans under 200,000 clones, about 91% being singletons. The sample here was peripheral blood, taken 28 days after the second AZD1222 dose. The receptor source for this set is an adult who received the AZD1222 COVID-19 vaccine.

The chain carries TRBV30 and TRBJ1-5; D unresolved. The V end lost 3 bases, the J end lost 4 bases, and 10 bases lay between the germline ends. This CDR3 has 13 residues. From germline, CDR1 is GTSNPN and CDR2 SVGIG (reference sequence). CDR3 residues: CAWSVQVNQPQHF. CDR3 nucleotides: TGTGCCTGGAGCGTCCAGGTTAATCAGCCCCAGCATTTT.

This clone was detected only once. J is TRBJ2-3 and V is TRBV6-5; D not resolved. Germline CDR1 is MNHEY and CDR2 is SVGAGI. The germline V and J ends were trimmed by 0 bases and 2 bases, with 9 bases remaining between them. The CDR3 sequence is 15 residues long. The CDR3 region is CASSYSRSYTDTQYF. CDR3 coding DNA: TGTGCCAGCAGTTACTCGAGGTCCTACACAGATACGCAGTATTTT.

The V and J genes are TRBV24-1 and TRBJ2-1; weak D call: TRBD1 (6 bases). CDR1 is KGHDR, CDR2 SFDVKD, per germline. V lost 5 bases to trimming and J lost 5 bases, with 18 bases between them. This CDR3 has 16 amino acids. CDR3 coding DNA: TGTGCCACCAGTGCGACAGGTAAAGGGCTGCACAATGAGCAGTTCTTC. The encoded protein is CATSATGKGLHNEQFF.

This clone appeared a single time. CDR3 sequence: CASSQDRKDYNEQFF. The CDR3, as DNA: TGTGCCAGTAGTCAGGACAGGAAAGACTACAATGAGCAGTTCTTC. This chain uses TRBV19 with TRBJ2-1, with 7 bases fitting TRBD1. CDR3 size: 15 residues. Looked up from germline, CDR1 is LNHDA and CDR2 is SQIVND (reference sequence). V lost 5 bases and J lost 3; bases outside the gene matches: 7.

V is TRBV6-1 and J is TRBJ2-3, with TRBD1 identical over 12 bases. The CDR3 is 18 residues long. Germline V gene sequence: CDR1 MNHNS, CDR2 SASEGT. The V segment lost 2 bases and the J segment 3 bases; nucleotides outside the gene matches: 9. CDR3 in DNA: TGTGCCAGCAGTGAACGCAGGGGACAGGGGGCTGGGACAGATACGCAGTATTTT. The encoded protein is CASSERRGQGAGTDTQYF.

The gene calls are TRBV30 and TRBJ2-2; D possibly corresponds to TRBD2 (5 bases). Trimming left V 2 bases short and J 6 bases short, with 10 bases between. The CDR3 is 13 amino acids. Germline loops: CDR1 GTSNPN, CDR2 SVGIG (reference sequence). The CDR3 DNA follows: TGTGCCTGGAGTCCTAGCTCGTCCGGGGAGCTGTTTTTT. It encodes CAWSPSSSGELFF.

The V and J genes are TRBV2 and TRBJ1-4; D is perhaps TRBD1 (5 bases). The CDR3 length is 14 residues. The germline V gene has CDR1 SNHLY and CDR2 FYNNEI. The germline V and J ends were trimmed by 7 bases and 11 bases, with 20 bases remaining between them. In DNA, the CDR3 is TGTGCCAGCAATGACGACGGGTTTGAGGGGAAACTGTTTTTT. Its translation: CASNDDGFEGKLFF.

This chain links TRBV4-2 with TRBJ2-1, with 11 bases aligning to TRBD1. V trimming: 0 bases; J trimming: 10 bases; junction bases outside the gene matches: 20. The CDR3 length is 20 residues. Germline values: CDR1 LGHNA, CDR2 YNFKEQ. CDR3 region: CASSQEPIGTGGISQWEQFF. CDR3 sequence (DNA): TGTGCCAGCAGCCAAGAACCGATAGGGACAGGGGGAATTTCACAATGGGAGCAGTTCTTC.

This chain links TRBV29-1 with TRBJ1-1; D is uncertain. Germline CDR1 and CDR2: SQVTM and ANQGSEA. The CDR3 extends over 10 amino acids. Trimming removed 7 bases at V and 2 bases at J, with 5 bases between. CDR3 protein: CSDSNTEAFF. The CDR3 DNA is TGCAGCGACTCCAACACTGAAGCTTTCTTT.

In the case of this clone: A junction boundary mismatches the germline segment, possibly from a read error. The chain recombines TRBV4-1 with TRBJ2-2; 9 positions agree with TRBD2. Germline lookup yields CDR1 MGHRA and CDR2 YSYEKL. The CDR3 sequence is 15 residues long. The CDR3 region has the DNA TGCGCCAGCAGCCAAGATCTAGCGGGACACCGGGGAGCTGTTTTT. The encoded protein is CASSQDLAGHRGAVF.

The chain carries TRBV7-9 and TRBJ1-5; D not certain. Germline CDR1 is SEHNR and CDR2 is FQNEAQ (reference sequence). CDR3 length equals 15 residues. Trimming stripped 5 bases from V and 4 bases from J, with 15 bases between. DNA of the CDR3: TGTGCCAGCAGCCCAAGCCAGGCGGGAAATCAGCCCCAGCATTTT. It encodes CASSPSQAGNQPQHF.

The chain links TRBV6-2 or TRBV6-3 to TRBJ2-2; unclear D gene. From germline, CDR1 is MNHEY and CDR2 SVGEGT. V was shortened by 5 bases and J by 5 bases, with 12 bases between the two germline ends. The CDR3 loop spans 14 amino acids. DNA for the CDR3: TGTGCCAGCAGTACAGACCCACCGACCGGGGAGCTGTTTTTT. Residues: CASSTDPPTGELFF.

The J gene is TRBJ1-2, the V gene TRBV19; the match to TRBD1 covers 8 bases. Germline assignment: CDR1 LNHDA and CDR2 SQIVND (reference sequence). V lost 6 bases and J lost 8; bases outside the gene matches: 11. CDR3 size: 14 residues. The CDR3 spells CASRTGTGLGGYTF. CDR3 DNA: TGTGCCAGTAGGACCGGGACAGGATTAGGGGGCTACACCTTC.

The rearrangement uses TRBV5-6 and TRBJ2-7, with a tentative D call TRBD1 (5 bases). Germline assignment: CDR1 SGHDT and CDR2 YYEEEE. The CDR3 length is 14 residues. Trimming removed 3 bases from V and 3 bases from J, with 13 bases in between. CDR3 coding DNA: TGTGCCAGCAGCTCACAGCCCAGGGACTACGAGCAGTACTTC. Protein: CASSSQPRDYEQYF.

The chain couples TRBV30 to TRBJ1-5, with 7 positions matching TRBD1. The trim removed 2 bases at V and 4 bases at J, leaving 8 bases unmatched. CDR3 length: 15 amino acids. Looked up from germline, CDR1 is GTSNPN and CDR2 is SVGIG (reference sequence). The CDR3 loop is CAWSTLGRGNQPQHF. The CDR3 nucleotides read TGTGCCTGGAGTACTCTCGGCAGGGGGAATCAGCCCCAGCATTTT.

The V gene is TRBV27, the J gene TRBJ2-7; 9 bases agree with TRBD2. The CDR3 has 15 residues. With V trimmed by 2 bases and J by 5 bases, 7 bases remained unmatched. CDR1 and CDR2 from the germline V gene are MNHEY and SMNVEV (reference sequence). The CDR3 sequence is CASSLMRGGAHEQYF. The CDR3 DNA reads as TGTGCCAGCAGTTTAATGCGCGGGGGGGCCCACGAGCAGTACTTC.

This clone has just one count. The CDR3 sequence is CASSLAGTQQETQYF. As DNA, the CDR3 is TGTGCCAGCAGCTTGGCCGGGACTCAACAAGAGACCCAGTACTTC. The chain has TRBV5-4 and TRBJ2-5; a possible D gene is TRBD2 (6 bases). CDR3 length equals 15 residues. Germline CDR1 is SGHNT and CDR2 is YYREEE (reference sequence). The V end was cut by 0 bases, the J end by 2 bases, with 11 bases between.

The genes are TRBV27 and TRBJ2-3; D ambiguous. Germline lookup yields CDR1 MNHEY and CDR2 SMNVEV (reference sequence). The CDR3 is made up of 16 amino acids. V was pared by 1 base and J by 6 bases, with 17 bases between. CDR3 nucleotides: TGTGCCAGCAGTTTATTGGTCAGTATGTCGCCGGATACGCAGTATTTT. Its protein is CASSLLVSMSPDTQYF.

The rearrangement links TRBV18 to TRBJ2-1; 12 positions match TRBD2. This CDR3 is 15 amino acids long. Trimming at V came to 6 bases and at J to 7 bases, leaving 7 bases not matched to a gene. The germline CDR1 and CDR2 sequences are KGHSH and LQKENI. The CDR3 sequence: CASSPLAGGPNEQFF. The CDR3 coding sequence is TGTGCCAGCTCGCCCCTAGCGGGAGGGCCTAATGAGCAGTTCTTC. Full variable domain (remainder filled in from reference TRBV18 and TRBJ2-1): NAGVMQNPRHLVRRRGQEARLRCSPMKGHSHVYWYRQLPEEGLKFMVYLQKENIIDESGMPKERFSAEFPKEGPSILRIQQVVRGDSAAYFCASSPLAGGPNEQFFGPGTRLTVL.

The V gene is TRBV20-1, the J gene TRBJ1-5; D unresolved. CDR3 length equals 11 residues. With 5 bases removed from V and 7 bases from J, the gap between germline ends came to 9 bases. The germline CDR1 and CDR2 sequences are DFQATT and SNEGSKA (reference sequence). This CDR3 reads CSAGFFQPQHF. In DNA, the CDR3 is TGCAGTGCTGGCTTTTTCCAGCCCCAGCATTTT.